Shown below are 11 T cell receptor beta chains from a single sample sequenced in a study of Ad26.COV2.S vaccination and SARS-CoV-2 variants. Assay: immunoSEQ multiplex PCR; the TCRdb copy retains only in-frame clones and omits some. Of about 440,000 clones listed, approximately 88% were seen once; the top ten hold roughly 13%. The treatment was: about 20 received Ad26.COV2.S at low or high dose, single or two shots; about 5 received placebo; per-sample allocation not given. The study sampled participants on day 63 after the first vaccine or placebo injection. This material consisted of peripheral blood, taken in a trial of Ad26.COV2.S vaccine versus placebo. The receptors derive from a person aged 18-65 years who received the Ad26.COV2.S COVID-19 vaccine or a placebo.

The CDR3: CASNQLAGGYNEQFF. The CDR3 nucleotides are TGTGCCAGCAACCAACTAGCGGGAGGTTACAATGAGCAGTTCTTC. The chain carries TRBV5-6 and TRBJ2-1; 12 bases match TRBD2. This CDR3 has 15 residues. The V and J ends lost 6 bases and 4 bases, in that order; junction bases with no gene match: 5. Per the germline V gene, CDR1 is SGHDT and CDR2 is YYEEEE.

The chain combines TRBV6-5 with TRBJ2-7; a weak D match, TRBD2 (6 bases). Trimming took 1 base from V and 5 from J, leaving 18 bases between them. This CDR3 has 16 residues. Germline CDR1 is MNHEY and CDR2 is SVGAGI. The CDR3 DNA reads TGTGCCAGCAGTTACTTGGAGGCGGGACGAAGGCACGAGCAGTACTTC. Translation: CASSYLEAGRRHEQYF.

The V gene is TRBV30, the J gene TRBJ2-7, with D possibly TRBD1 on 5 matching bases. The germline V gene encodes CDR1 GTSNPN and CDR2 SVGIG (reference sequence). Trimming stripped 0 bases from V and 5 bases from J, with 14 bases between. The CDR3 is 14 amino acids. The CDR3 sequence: CAWSVPRVEHEQYF. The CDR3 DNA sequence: TGTGCCTGGAGTGTTCCCAGGGTCGAACACGAGCAGTACTTC.

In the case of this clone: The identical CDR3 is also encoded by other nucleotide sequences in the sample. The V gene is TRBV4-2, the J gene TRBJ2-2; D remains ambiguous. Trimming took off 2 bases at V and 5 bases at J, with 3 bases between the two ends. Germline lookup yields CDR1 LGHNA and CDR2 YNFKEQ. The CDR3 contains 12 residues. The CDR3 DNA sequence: TGTGCCAGCAGCCAACCGACCGGGGAGCTGTTTTTT. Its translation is CASSQPTGELFF.

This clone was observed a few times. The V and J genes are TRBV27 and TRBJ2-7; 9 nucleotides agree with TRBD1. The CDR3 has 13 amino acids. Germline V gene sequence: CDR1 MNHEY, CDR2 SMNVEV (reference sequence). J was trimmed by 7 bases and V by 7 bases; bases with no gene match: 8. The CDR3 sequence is CASNHRGREEQYF. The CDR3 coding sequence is TGTGCCAGCAACCACAGGGGGCGGGAGGAGCAGTACTTC.

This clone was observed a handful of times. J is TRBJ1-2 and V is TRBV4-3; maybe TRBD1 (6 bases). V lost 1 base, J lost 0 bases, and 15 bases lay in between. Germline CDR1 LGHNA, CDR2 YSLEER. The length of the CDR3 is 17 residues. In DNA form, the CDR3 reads TGCGCCAGCAGCCAAGGGGGGCTAGGCGCAGCTAACTATGGCTACACCTTC. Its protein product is CASSQGGLGAANYGYTF.

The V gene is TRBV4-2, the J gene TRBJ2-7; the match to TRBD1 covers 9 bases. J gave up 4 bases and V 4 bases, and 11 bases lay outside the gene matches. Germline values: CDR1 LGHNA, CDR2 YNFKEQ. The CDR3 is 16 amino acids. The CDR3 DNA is TGTGCCAGCAGCCGGGACAGGGCGAGAACTCAATACGAGCAGTACTTC. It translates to CASSRDRARTQYEQYF.

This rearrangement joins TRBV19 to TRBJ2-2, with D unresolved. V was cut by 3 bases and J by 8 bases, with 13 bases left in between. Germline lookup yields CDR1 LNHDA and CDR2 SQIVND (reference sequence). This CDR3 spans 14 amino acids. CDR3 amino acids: CASSIGLGRGELFF. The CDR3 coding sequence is TGTGCCAGTAGTATCGGGCTAGGAAGGGGGGAGCTGTTTTTT.

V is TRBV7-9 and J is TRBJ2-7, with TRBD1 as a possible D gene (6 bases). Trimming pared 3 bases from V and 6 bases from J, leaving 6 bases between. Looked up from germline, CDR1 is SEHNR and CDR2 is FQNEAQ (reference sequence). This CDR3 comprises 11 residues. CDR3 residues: CASSLGAEQYF. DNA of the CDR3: TGTGCCAGCAGCTTGGGGGCCGAGCAGTACTTC.

Here the CDR3 reads CASSGGLDPYNEQFF. The CDR3 DNA sequence: TGTGCCAGCAGTGGCGGACTGGACCCCTACAATGAGCAGTTCTTC. The chain combines TRBV7-3 with TRBJ2-1; a possible D gene is TRBD2 (5 bases). CDR3 length equals 15 residues. CDR1 SGHTA and CDR2 FQGTGA come from the germline V gene. Trimming took 6 bases from V and 2 from J, leaving 14 bases between them.

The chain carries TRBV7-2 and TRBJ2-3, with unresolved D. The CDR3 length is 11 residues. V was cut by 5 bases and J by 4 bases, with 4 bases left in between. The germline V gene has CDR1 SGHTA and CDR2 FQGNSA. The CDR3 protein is CASSIADTQYF. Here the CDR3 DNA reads TGTGCCAGCAGCATCGCAGATACGCAGTATTTT. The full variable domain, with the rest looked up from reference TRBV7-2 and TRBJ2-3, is GAGVSQSPSNKVTEKGKDVELRCDPISGHTALYWYRQSLGQGLEFLIYFQGNSAPDKSGLPSDRFSAERTGGSVSTLTIQRTQQEDSAVYLCASSIADTQYFGPGTRLTVL.